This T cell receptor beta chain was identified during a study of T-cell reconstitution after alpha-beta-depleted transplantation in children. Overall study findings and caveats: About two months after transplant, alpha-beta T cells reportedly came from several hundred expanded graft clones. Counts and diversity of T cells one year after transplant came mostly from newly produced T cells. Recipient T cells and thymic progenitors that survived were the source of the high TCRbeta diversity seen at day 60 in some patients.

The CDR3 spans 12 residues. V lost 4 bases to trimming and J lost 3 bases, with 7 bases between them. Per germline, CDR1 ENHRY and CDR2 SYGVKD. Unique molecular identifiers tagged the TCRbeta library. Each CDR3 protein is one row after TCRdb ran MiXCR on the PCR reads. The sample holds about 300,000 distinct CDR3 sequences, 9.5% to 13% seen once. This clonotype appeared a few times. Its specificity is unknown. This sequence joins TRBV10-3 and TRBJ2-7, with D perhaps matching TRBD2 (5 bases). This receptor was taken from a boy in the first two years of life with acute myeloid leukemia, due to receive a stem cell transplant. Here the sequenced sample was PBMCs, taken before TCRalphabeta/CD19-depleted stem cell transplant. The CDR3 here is CAISGEFYEQYF. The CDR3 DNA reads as TGTGCCATCAGTGGGGAGTTCTACGAGCAGTACTTC.